Listed here are 3 T cell receptor beta chains from one sample, sequenced in a study of neurological immune-mediated disorders. Each CDR3 protein gets one entry after TCRdb re-called the 5' RACE reads with MiXCR. The sample shows just under 60,000 distinct CDR3 sequences, 3.5% of them seen only once. The specimen sequenced was PBMCs. These receptor sequences come from a woman in her 30s with multiple sclerosis.

The table lists this clonotype with many counts. The genes are TRBV29-1 and TRBJ2-3, with D maybe TRBD2 (6 bases). In germline, CDR1 is SQVTM, CDR2 ANQGSEA. V dropped 4 bases and J dropped 1 base, with 12 bases sitting between them. CDR3 length: 14 amino acids. CDR3 loop: CSVALAPGTDTQYF. The CDR3 nucleotides are TGCAGCGTTGCACTAGCACCAGGCACAGATACGCAGTATTTT.

The chain has TRBV20-1 and TRBJ2-7; weak D call: TRBD2 (5 bases). This CDR3 region has 14 residues. Germline CDR1 is DFQATT and CDR2 is SNEGSKA (reference sequence). V was trimmed by 5 bases and J by 0 bases, leaving 14 bases between them. For the CDR3, the DNA is TGCAGTGCTCTTCGGCCGGGAAACTCCTACGAGCAGTACTTC. It specifies CSALRPGNSYEQYF.

This clonotype was found many times. The rearrangement joins TRBV29-1 to TRBJ2-3, with D maybe TRBD2 (6 bases). CDR1 is SQVTM and CDR2 is ANQGSEA in the germline V gene. The V gene lost 2 bases and the J gene lost 4 bases, with 7 bases spanning the gap. The CDR3 sequence is 12 residues long. The CDR3 coding sequence is TGCAGCGTTGAATTAGCGGCAGATACGCAGTATTTT. Protein sequence: CSVELAADTQYF.